The rows below give T cell receptor beta chains drawn from one sample of a study of regulatory T cells in long-lasting Graves disease. TCRdb passed the multiplex PCR reads through MiXCR, listing each CDR3 protein once. The sample contains 400,000 to 450,000 distinct CDR3 sequences, 20% to 30% of which appear only once. Source: peripheral blood mononuclear cells (PBMCs), taken when the disease was refractory, from a patient treated with antithyroid drugs. The receptors stem from a female donor with Graves disease. Each CDR3 is given with its conserved first and last residue. The D gene is left open where the match is weak. The size entry is marked missing in some rows and otherwise reads once, few, many or a size class.

V	J	D	length	size	CDR3	DNA
TRBV7-9	TRBJ2-7	TRBD2	17	few	CASSSQNSGSWSYEQYF	TGTGCCAGCAGCTCCCAAAATAGCGGGAGTTGGTCCTACGAGCAGTACTTC
TRBV7-6	TRBJ1-4	NA	12	few	CASSLLGGKLFF	TGTGCCAGCAGCTTGTTGGGGGGAAAACTGTTTTTT
TRBV5-8	TRBJ2-7	NA	13	few	CASSLDAGSEQYF	TGTGCCAGCAGCTTGGATGCCGGGAGCGAGCAGTACTTC
TRBV15	TRBJ2-7	TRBD1	14	NA	CATSKGQGAYGQYF	TGTGCCACCAGCAAAGGACAGGGGGCCTACGGGCAGTACTTC
TRBV25-1	TRBJ2-3	NA	15	NA	CASSESGVRTDTQYF	TGTGCCAGCAGTGAATCCGGGGTACGAACAGATACGCAGTATTTT
TRBV27	TRBJ2-2	TRBD2	16	few	CASSLAKAGGPGELFF	TGTGCCAGCAGTTTGGCAAAGGCGGGAGGGCCCGGGGAGCTGTTTTTT
TRBV7-7	TRBJ2-5	NA	15	NA	CASSLEGQSQETQYF	TGTGCCAGCAGCTTAGAAGGACAGTCCCAAGAGACCCAGTACTTC
TRBV19	TRBJ2-2	NA	16	NA	CASKDRVGFNTGELFF	TGTGCCAGTAAGGATCGGGTGGGTTTCAACACCGGGGAGCTGTTTTTT
TRBV28	TRBJ1-5	NA	20	NA	CASSWDLGGRGITGNQPQHF	TGTGCCAGCAGTTGGGACCTGGGGGGGCGCGGGATAACGGGCAATCAGCCCCAGCATTTT
TRBV18	TRBJ2-7	NA	12	many	CASSPGRHEQYF	TGTGCCAGCTCACCAGGGAGGCACGAGCAGTACTTC
TRBV14	TRBJ1-6	NA	14	few	CASSQETRGSPLHF	TGTGCCAGCAGCCAAGAGACTCGGGGCTCACCCCTCCACTTT
TRBV5-1	TRBJ2-7	TRBD2	14	NA	CASSLEREDGEQYF	TGCGCCAGCAGCTTGGAGCGGGAGGATGGCGAGCAGTACTTC
TRBV30	TRBJ1-2	NA	12	many	CAWSGVYGGYTF	TGTGCCTGGAGTGGGGTTTACGGTGGCTACACCTTC
TRBV28	TRBJ1-2	NA	15	many	CASSFADRQGSGYTF	TGTGCCAGCAGTTTCGCCGATCGGCAGGGCTCAGGCTACACCTTC
TRBV9	TRBJ2-7	TRBD1	16	few	CASSVAEGQGHHEQYF	TGTGCCAGCAGCGTAGCCGAGGGACAGGGTCACCACGAGCAGTACTTC
TRBV6-1	TRBJ2-2	NA	16	NA	CAIKRGGASNTGELFF	TGTGCCATCAAAAGGGGGGGGGCCTCGAACACCGGGGAGCTGTTTTTT
TRBV5-5	TRBJ2-7	NA	14	NA	CASSLTGNTYEQYF	TGTGCCAGCAGCTTGACGGGGAACACATACGAGCAGTACTTC
TRBV30	TRBJ1-1	NA	13	few	CAWSVLWNTEAFF	TGTGCCTGGAGTGTACTCTGGAACACTGAAGCTTTCTTT
TRBV28	TRBJ2-5	TRBD2	15	many	CASSSAGGPWETQYF	TGTGCCAGCAGTTCCGCGGGAGGGCCTTGGGAGACCCAGTACTTC
TRBV3-1	TRBJ1-2	NA	14	few	CASSPGLMHYGYTF	TGTGCCAGCAGCCCAGGTTTGATGCACTATGGCTACACCTTC
TRBV7-2	TRBJ2-7	TRBD2	15	few	CASSLLGGGSYEQYF	TGTGCCAGCAGCTTATTGGGCGGGGGAAGCTACGAGCAGTACTTC
TRBV2	TRBJ2-2	TRBD2	14	NA	CASKREGPTGELVF	TGTGCCAGCAAAAGGGAGGGCCCCACCGGGGAGCTGGTCTTT
TRBV27	TRBJ2-3	TRBD2	16	NA	CASGLAGGPYSGTQYF	TGTGCCAGCGGACTAGCGGGAGGGCCATATTCCGGTACGCAGTATTTT
TRBV4-3	TRBJ1-5	NA	13	few	CASSQERVQPQHF	TGCGCCAGCAGCCAAGAACGGGTTCAGCCCCAGCATTTT
TRBV19	TRBJ1-4	NA	16	many	CASSKKGQVINEKLFF	TGTGCCAGTAGTAAGAAGGGGCAGGTGATTAATGAAAAACTGTTTTTT
TRBV27	TRBJ1-5	NA	16	many	CASRLTGWRSNQPQHF	TGTGCCAGCAGACTCACAGGGTGGAGGAGCAATCAGCCCCAGCATTTT
TRBV28	TRBJ2-7	TRBD2	15	many	CASSPGRGQSYEQYF	TGTGCCAGCAGCCCCGGGAGGGGCCAGAGCTACGAGCAGTACTTC
TRBV10-3	TRBJ2-2	NA	13	few	CAINTGHDGELFF	TGTGCCATCAACACCGGACATGACGGGGAGCTGTTTTTT
TRBV4-3	TRBJ2-4	NA	18	few	CASSQDRGTASTKNIQYF	TGCGCCAGCAGCCAAGACCGCGGCACAGCCTCGACCAAAAACATTCAGTACTTC
TRBV14	TRBJ2-7	TRBD1	13	few	CASSHAGGNEQYF	TGTGCCAGCAGCCACGCAGGGGGCAACGAGCAGTACTTC
TRBV15	TRBJ1-3	NA	16	few	CATSRDPQGSGNTIYF	TGTGCCACCAGCAGAGATCCCCAGGGTTCTGGAAACACCATATATTTT
TRBV11-1	TRBJ2-3	TRBD2	16	few	CASSPGLAPFTDTQYF	TGTGCCAGCAGCCCCGGACTAGCGCCTTTCACAGATACGCAGTATTTT
TRBV29-1	TRBJ1-1	TRBD1	13	NA	CSVAMQGVTEAFF	TGCAGCGTCGCTATGCAGGGGGTCACTGAAGCTTTCTTT
TRBV19	TRBJ1-2	NA	15	few	CASSISLAGNYGYTF	TGTGCCAGTAGTATATCACTGGCAGGGAACTATGGCTACACCTTC
TRBV2	TRBJ2-7	NA	13	NA	CARRLDSSYEQYF	TGTGCCAGGCGATTGGACAGCTCCTACGAGCAGTACTTC
TRBV6-2/TRBV6-3	TRBJ1-1	NA	16	many	CASSYSGRFDYTEAFF	TGTGCCAGCAGTTACTCTGGCAGGTTTGATTACACTGAAGCTTTCTTT
TRBV4-1	TRBJ1-1	TRBD1	13	NA	CASSQGGQHEAFF	TGCGCCAGCAGCCAAGGGGGACAGCATGAAGCTTTCTTT
TRBV10-3	TRBJ1-1	NA	13	NA	CAITSAQNTEAFF	TGTGCCATCACGTCCGCCCAAAACACTGAAGCTTTCTTT
TRBV4-3	TRBJ1-3	NA	16	NA	CASSQDASGSGNTIYF	TGCGCCAGCAGCCAAGATGCGTCGGGCTCTGGAAACACCATATATTTT
TRBV12-3/TRBV12-4	TRBJ1-3	NA	12	few	CATNRAGNTIYF	TGTGCCACCAATCGCGCGGGAAACACCATATATTTT
TRBV4-3	TRBJ1-2	TRBD1	13	NA	CASSQRTGIGYTF	TGCGCCAGCAGCCAACGGACAGGGATAGGCTACACCTTC
TRBV7-2	TRBJ1-6	NA	19	NA	CASSLNWRGRSSYNSPLHF	TGTGCCAGCAGCTTAAATTGGAGGGGACGGAGCTCCTATAATTCACCCCTCCACTTT
TRBV7-8	TRBJ2-3	NA	15	few	CASSFAGTSTDTQYF	TGTGCCAGCAGCTTCGCAGGGACTAGCACAGATACGCAGTATTTT
TRBV27	TRBJ2-7	TRBD1	17	NA	CASSVKAPDRNTYEQYF	TGTGCCAGCAGTGTAAAGGCTCCGGACAGGAATACATACGAGCAGTACTTC
TRBV7-2	TRBJ1-6	NA	12	many	CASSARGSPLHF	TGTGCCAGCAGCGCGCGTGGTTCACCCCTCCACTTT
TRBV11-2	TRBJ2-2	TRBD2	16	NA	CASSLRGGRGTGELFF	TGTGCCAGCAGCCTGAGAGGCGGGAGGGGCACCGGGGAGCTGTTTTTT
TRBV7-2	TRBJ2-7	TRBD2	18	NA	CASSRGGSGRALSYEQYF	TGTGCCAGCAGCCGGGGAGGTAGCGGGAGGGCACTATCCTACGAGCAGTACTTC
TRBV12-3/TRBV12-4	TRBJ1-5	NA	14	many	CASSSKVSNQPQHF	TGTGCCAGCAGTTCGAAGGTTAGCAATCAGCCCCAGCATTTT
TRBV28	TRBJ2-7	TRBD2	17	many	CASSSPFRTSGSHEQYF	TGTGCCAGCAGTTCCCCCTTTAGGACTAGCGGGTCTCACGAGCAGTACTTC
TRBV20-1	TRBJ2-2	NA	13	many	CSVHPHNTGELFF	TGCAGTGTTCACCCCCACAACACCGGGGAGCTGTTTTTT
TRBV18	TRBJ1-1	NA	16	NA	CASSPYGRGRGTEAFF	TGTGCCAGCTCACCGTATGGCAGGGGCCGTGGGACTGAAGCTTTCTTT
TRBV20-1	TRBJ2-7	TRBD2	13	NA	CSAGLAGAHEQYF	TGCAGTGCGGGACTAGCGGGAGCTCACGAGCAGTACTTC
TRBV20-1	TRBJ1-5	TRBD1	15	NA	CSARGTGGTHQPQHF	TGCAGTGCTCGAGGGACAGGGGGTACGCATCAGCCCCAGCATTTT
TRBV12-3/TRBV12-4	TRBJ1-5	NA	15	few	CASSRRDGSNQPQHF	TGTGCCAGCAGCCGCCGGGACGGTAGCAATCAGCCCCAGCATTTT